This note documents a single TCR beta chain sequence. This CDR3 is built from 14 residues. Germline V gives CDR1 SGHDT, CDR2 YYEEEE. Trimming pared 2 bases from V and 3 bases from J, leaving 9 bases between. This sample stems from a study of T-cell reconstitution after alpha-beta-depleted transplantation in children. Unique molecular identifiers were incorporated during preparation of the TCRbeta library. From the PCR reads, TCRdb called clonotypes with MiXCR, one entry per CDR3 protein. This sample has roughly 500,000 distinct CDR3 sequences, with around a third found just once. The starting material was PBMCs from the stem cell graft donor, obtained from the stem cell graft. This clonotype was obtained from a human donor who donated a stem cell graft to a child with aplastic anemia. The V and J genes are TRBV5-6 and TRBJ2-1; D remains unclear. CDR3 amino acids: CASSFRTLYNEQFF. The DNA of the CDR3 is TGTGCCAGCAGCTTTCGGACCCTCTACAATGAGCAGTTCTTC.